Given below is one T cell receptor (beta chain) in context. What it binds is not known. The sample is drawn from a study of regulatory T cells in long-lasting Graves disease. Study-level findings and limits: Reduced TCR diversity was observed in persistent Graves' patients versus newly diagnosed patients.

V lost 5 bases and J lost 0; bases outside the gene matches: 10. The CDR3 contains 17 residues. Germline V CDR1 and CDR2: SGHTA, FQGTGA. CDR3-region Arm-PCR and iRepertoire HTBI primers produced the TCR beta libraries. TCRdb passed the multiplex PCR reads through MiXCR, listing each CDR3 protein once. The table includes hundreds of thousands of distinct CDR3 sequences, about a sixth detected once. Noted time point: newly diagnosed GD, antithyroid drugs for less than 3 months. PBMC RNA was the source of the TCR library. The same data also went into a second study, on T cells in Graves' hyperthyroidism and ophthalmopathy. That source adds: The HTBI primer set drove a first-round RT-PCR of the TCR CDR3. Ophthalmopathy onset followed model prediction by a median approximately seven months.

The source is a man in his forties or fifties with Graves disease. Sequencing used peripheral blood mononuclear cells (PBMCs), obtained at new diagnosis, from a patient treated with antithyroid drugs. This chain links TRBV7-3 with TRBJ2-1; 7 bases are shared with TRBD1. The CDR3 is CASSKEQGWGSYNEQFF. DNA of the CDR3: TGTGCCAGCAGCAAAGAACAGGGGTGGGGCTCCTACAATGAGCAGTTCTTC. The full variable domain, rest sourced from reference TRBV7-3 and TRBJ2-1, is GAGVSQTPSNKVTEKGKYVELRCDPISGHTALYWYRQSLGQGPEFLIYFQGTGAADDSGLPNDRFFAVRPEGSVSTLKIQRTERGDSAVYLCASSKEQGWGSYNEQFFGPGTRLTVL.